The present T cell receptor beta chain was sequenced within a study of T cell changes during pregnancy in multiple sclerosis. V dropped 4 bases and J dropped 6; count of bases not matched to a gene: 5. Germline V gene sequence: CDR1 ENHRY, CDR2 SYGVKD. The CDR3 runs to 15 residues. Clones were read by immunoSEQ multiplex PCR, and TCRdb kept only the in-frame ones, dropping some. The sample has approximately 44,000 clones; around 92% are singletons. The genes are TRBV10-3 and TRBJ2-1; 11 nucleotides line up with TRBD2. This receptor was taken from a female donor in good health, enrolled as a control in a pregnancy study. The specimen comprised CD4+ T cells from peripheral blood mononuclear cells, sampled in the second trimester of pregnancy. The CDR3 loop reads CAISVVAGGVNEQFF. CDR3 DNA: TGTGCCATCAGTGTCGTAGCGGGAGGGGTCAATGAGCAGTTCTTC.